The rows below give T cell receptor beta chains drawn from one sample of a study of blood T cell repertoires in COVID-19. Assay: immunoSEQ multiplex PCR; the TCRdb copy retains only in-frame clones and omits some. The sample lists 60,000 or so clones, about 89% occurring once. The specimen was peripheral blood. These receptors were taken from a man in his sixties with acute or convalescent COVID-19. The CDR3 runs from the conserved cysteine through the conserved F or W. Each record gives: clone size, V gene, D gene, J gene, CDR3 protein, CDR3 DNA. D genes are given only for firm matches. Clone size, where shown, is once, few, many, or a class for clones that have expanded.

size: few
V: TRBV15
D: -
J: TRBJ1-3
CDR3: CATSSQVNSGNTIYF
DNA: TGTGCCACCAGCAGTCAGGTCAACTCTGGAAACACCATATATTTT

size: once
V: TRBV6-6
D: -
J: TRBJ1-1
CDR3: CASSYVSPGVNTEAFF
DNA: TGTGCCAGCAGTTACGTATCCCCAGGGGTGAACACTGAAGCTTTCTTT

size: -
V: TRBV29-1
D: TRBD1
J: TRBJ2-1
CDR3: CSVPGQGARGEFF
DNA: TGCAGCGTCCCGGGACAGGGGGCCCGGGGGGAGTTCTTC

size: once
V: TRBV5-5
D: -
J: TRBJ2-7
CDR3: CASSLDSDYEQYF
DNA: TGTGCCAGCAGCTTGGATAGTGACTACGAGCAGTACTTC

size: -
V: TRBV6-2/TRBV6-3
D: -
J: TRBJ1-5
CDR3: CASSYGGAQPQHF
DNA: TGTGCCAGCAGTTATGGGGGGGCTCAGCCCCAGCATTTT

size: -
V: TRBV9
D: TRBD2
J: TRBJ2-7
CDR3: CASSVAASGPYEQYF
DNA: TGTGCCAGCAGCGTAGCAGCTAGCGGCCCCTACGAGCAGTACTTC

size: -
V: TRBV18
D: -
J: TRBJ1-1
CDR3: CASSPRGGMNTEAFF
DNA: TGTGCCAGCTCACCTCGCGGGGGCATGAACACTGAAGCTTTCTTT

size: -
V: TRBV6-2/TRBV6-3
D: TRBD1
J: TRBJ1-1
CDR3: CASSTQRQGINTEAFF
DNA: TGTGCCAGCAGCACACAACGACAGGGGATAAACACTGAAGCTTTCTTT

size: -
V: TRBV11-3
D: TRBD2
J: TRBJ2-1
CDR3: CASSFKRGADNEQFF
DNA: TGTGCCAGCAGCTTCAAGCGGGGGGCCGACAATGAGCAGTTCTTC

size: -
V: TRBV29-1
D: -
J: TRBJ2-7
CDR3: CSVGGTTGTLYEQYF
DNA: TGCAGCGTTGGGGGCACCACCGGGACTCTCTACGAGCAGTACTTC

size: -
V: TRBV10-3
D: -
J: TRBJ1-2
CDR3: CAISQQGKSYGYTF
DNA: TGTGCCATCAGCCAACAGGGAAAGTCCTATGGCTACACCTTC

size: -
V: TRBV30
D: TRBD1
J: TRBJ1-2
CDR3: CAWRDRGLSTF
DNA: TGTGCCTGGCGGGACAGGGGCCTATCCACCTTC

size: -
V: TRBV30
D: TRBD1
J: TRBJ1-5
CDR3: CAWSVGDRANQPQHF
DNA: TGTGCCTGGAGTGTTGGAGACAGGGCGAATCAGCCCCAGCATTTT

size: -
V: TRBV18
D: -
J: TRBJ2-7
CDR3: CASSPPPLRGEQYF
DNA: TGTGCCAGCTCACCACCTCCCCTCAGGGGCGAGCAGTACTTC

size: -
V: TRBV30
D: -
J: TRBJ1-4
CDR3: CAWTSWGGGNEKLFF
DNA: TGTGCCTGGACGTCCTGGGGCGGGGGTAATGAAAAACTGTTTTTT

size: -
V: TRBV4-3
D: TRBD2
J: TRBJ2-3
CDR3: CASSPGTSGGVRADTQYF
DNA: TGCGCCAGCAGCCCCGGGACTAGCGGGGGGGTAAGGGCAGATACGCAGTATTTT

size: -
V: TRBV6-5
D: -
J: TRBJ1-4
CDR3: CATTPLGGWGEKLFF
DNA: TGTGCCACCACTCCCTTAGGGGGTTGGGGTGAAAAACTGTTTTTT

size: -
V: TRBV3-1/TRBV3-2
D: -
J: TRBJ1-2
CDR3: CASSRPQGQQDYGYTF
DNA: TGTGCCAGCAGCCGTCCGCAGGGACAACAGGACTATGGCTACACCTTC

size: -
V: TRBV7-7
D: -
J: TRBJ2-3
CDR3: CASSRGEGGTQYF
DNA: TGTGCTAGCTCTCGGGGGGAAGGGGGTACGCAGTATTTT

size: -
V: TRBV4-1
D: -
J: TRBJ1-4
CDR3: CASSQSPRSTNEKLFF
DNA: TGCGCCAGCAGCCAATCCCCGCGTTCAACTAATGAAAAACTGTTTTTT

size: -
V: TRBV19
D: -
J: TRBJ1-6
CDR3: CASSALAGANSPLHF
DNA: TGTGCCAGTAGTGCTTTGGCAGGGGCTAATTCACCCCTCCACTTT

size: once
V: TRBV19
D: -
J: TRBJ1-2
CDR3: CASSLRSGGSDNYGYTF
DNA: TGTGCCAGTAGTCTACGCTCGGGGGGATCTGATAACTATGGCTACACCTTC

size: once
V: TRBV5-1
D: -
J: TRBJ2-5
CDR3: CASSLGRTQETQYF
DNA: TGCGCCAGCAGCTTGGGCAGGACTCAGGAGACCCAGTACTTC

size: -
V: TRBV5-1
D: TRBD2
J: TRBJ2-1
CDR3: CASSLTGTTFGEQFF
DNA: TGCGCCAGCAGCTTGACCGGGACTACTTTTGGTGAGCAGTTCTTC

size: once
V: TRBV2
D: TRBD2
J: TRBJ2-5
CDR3: CASSFSAGEQETQYF
DNA: TGTGCCAGCAGTTTCTCAGCGGGGGAGCAAGAGACCCAGTACTTC

size: -
V: TRBV7-2
D: -
J: TRBJ2-3
CDR3: CASSLFPPRVRDTQYF
DNA: TGTGCCAGCAGCTTATTCCCCCCTCGGGTGAGAGATACGCAGTATTTT

size: -
V: TRBV28
D: -
J: TRBJ1-4
CDR3: CASRDSRNEKLFF
DNA: TGTGCCAGCAGGGACAGCCGTAATGAAAAACTGTTTTTT

size: -
V: TRBV30
D: TRBD1
J: TRBJ1-3
CDR3: CAWSRTGVGNTIYF
DNA: TGTGCCTGGAGTCGGACAGGGGTTGGAAACACCATATATTTT

size: -
V: TRBV9
D: -
J: TRBJ2-5
CDR3: CASSEPNITGFEETQYF
DNA: TGTGCCAGCAGTGAGCCCAATATTACAGGGTTTGAAGAGACCCAGTACTTC

size: few
V: TRBV18
D: -
J: TRBJ2-5
CDR3: CASSPTRFSRTSLSRQETQYF
DNA: TGTGCCAGCTCACCTACGCGGTTTTCACGAACCAGCCTATCCCGCCAAGAGACCCAGTACTTC

size: -
V: TRBV4-3
D: -
J: TRBJ1-1
CDR3: CASSQGGRTEAFF
DNA: TGCGCCAGCAGCCAAGGAGGGCGGACTGAAGCTTTCTTT

size: -
V: TRBV6-2/TRBV6-3
D: -
J: TRBJ1-5
CDR3: CASSRERDGNQPQHF
DNA: TGTGCCAGCAGTCGAGAGAGGGATGGCAATCAGCCCCAGCATTTT

size: once
V: TRBV7-8
D: -
J: TRBJ1-1
CDR3: CASSLARNTEAFF
DNA: TGTGCCAGCAGCTTAGCCAGAAACACTGAAGCTTTCTTT

size: -
V: TRBV7-2
D: -
J: TRBJ1-6
CDR3: CASSLARGFGSPLHF
DNA: TGTGCCAGCAGCTTAGCGAGAGGGTTCGGGTCACCCCTCCACTTT

size: -
V: TRBV4-2
D: -
J: TRBJ1-6
CDR3: CASSPRESGSPLHF
DNA: TGTGCCAGCAGCCCCCGGGAGAGTGGTTCACCCCTCCACTTT

size: -
V: TRBV6-5
D: TRBD1
J: TRBJ2-1
CDR3: CASSVGQGATRQFF
DNA: TGTGCCAGCAGCGTAGGACAGGGGGCGACTAGGCAGTTCTTC

size: -
V: TRBV6-2/TRBV6-3
D: TRBD1
J: TRBJ2-3
CDR3: CASSYLTGGSTDTQYF
DNA: TGTGCCAGCAGTTACTTGACAGGGGGTTCCACAGATACGCAGTATTTT

size: few
V: TRBV10-1
D: TRBD1
J: TRBJ1-1
CDR3: CASRGTGEAFF
DNA: TGCGCCAGCAGGGGGACAGGTGAAGCTTTCTTT

size: -
V: TRBV6-6
D: TRBD2
J: TRBJ2-1
CDR3: CASSSQLAGYNEQFF
DNA: TGTGCCAGCAGCTCCCAACTAGCGGGGTACAATGAGCAGTTCTTC

size: -
V: TRBV11-2
D: -
J: TRBJ2-2
CDR3: CASSLPIQRTGELFF
DNA: TGTGCCAGCAGCTTACCCATCCAGCGGACCGGGGAGCTGTTTTTT

size: -
V: TRBV7-9
D: -
J: TRBJ2-5
CDR3: CASSLYGGRETQYF
DNA: TGTGCCAGCAGCCTATACGGGGGGCGAGAGACCCAGTACTTC

size: -
V: TRBV7-3
D: TRBD2
J: TRBJ2-5
CDR3: CASSLTAGGQETQYF
DNA: TGTGCCAGCAGCTTAACAGCGGGGGGACAAGAGACCCAGTACTTC

size: -
V: TRBV7-2
D: TRBD1
J: TRBJ1-5
CDR3: CASSLTGQGNQPQHF
DNA: TGTGCCAGCAGCTTAACTGGACAGGGCAATCAGCCCCAGCATTTT

size: -
V: TRBV6-5
D: TRBD1
J: TRBJ2-7
CDR3: CASKRGQTDFYEQYF
DNA: TGTGCCAGCAAAAGGGGACAGACGGACTTCTACGAGCAGTACTTC

size: -
V: TRBV25-1
D: -
J: TRBJ1-3
CDR3: CASRSTSVLSGNTIYF
DNA: TGTGCCAGCAGATCGACATCGGTCCTCTCTGGAAACACCATATATTTT

size: -
V: TRBV12-3/TRBV12-4
D: -
J: TRBJ1-2
CDR3: CASSLNRRYTF
DNA: TGTGCCAGCAGTTTGAACAGGCGCTACACCTTC

size: -
V: TRBV27
D: TRBD2
J: TRBJ2-7
CDR3: CASSPYGLAGGFEQYF
DNA: TGTGCCAGCAGTCCATACGGACTAGCGGGGGGGTTCGAGCAGTACTTC